The rows below give T cell receptor beta chains drawn from one sample of a study of beta chain features in type 1 diabetes. Sequencing was performed with immunoSEQ multiplex PCR; in TCRdb, only in-frame clones are kept and a portion is missing. The repertoire consists of roughly 180,000 clones, with less than 15% occurring once and the leading ten covering 0.55% to 0.8%. Sequenced: central memory CD4+ T cells from blood. These receptors were collected from a woman aged 18-29 years in good health. CDR3s leave out the opening cysteine and the closing phenylalanine or tryptophan. Some rows mark clone size as missing; the rest say once, few, many or name a class of expanded clone.

abundance,v_gene,j_gene,CDR3aa
few,TRBV5-1,TRBJ2-7,ASSSPGQGRSKQY
few,TRBV5-4,TRBJ2-1,ASSPTGTGGGNEQF
.,TRBV5-1,TRBJ2-3,ASSLAESGGRVDTQY
.,TRBV9,TRBJ2-7,ASSGQGTGEQY
few,TRBV29-1,TRBJ2-4,SVDGGAGNIQY
.,TRBV7-3,TRBJ1-2,ASSRDRLSYGYT
.,TRBV7-2,TRBJ2-4,ASSGWREVIQY
.,TRBV4-2,TRBJ1-5,ASSQDFDRVRH
.,TRBV6-1,TRBJ1-5,ASAIQGAMEPQH
.,TRBV2,TRBJ2-1,ASSEIRGASDEQF
few,TRBV4-2,TRBJ1-5,ASSQGQGEKGNQPQH
few,TRBV18,TRBJ2-3,ASSPKTGPNTDTQY
.,TRBV9,TRBJ2-2,ASSVANSGELF
.,TRBV4-1,TRBJ1-1,ASSQGHSANTEAF
.,TRBV28,TRBJ2-5,ASSPNRALETQY
.,TRBV7-9,.,ASSPMTASYEQY
.,TRBV29-1,TRBJ2-7,SVVRGRLDEQY
once,TRBV7-2,TRBJ2-7,ASSSSGSSYEQY
.,TRBV7-2,TRBJ2-3,ASGRDRGSNTQY
.,TRBV29-1,TRBJ1-2,SVEEGGRDYGYT
few,TRBV7-3,TRBJ1-2,ASSPGSGTGGKVA
few,TRBV5-1,TRBJ2-3,ASSQGDLTDTQY
.,TRBV10-2,TRBJ2-2,ASSEGGSPPGELF
.,TRBV10-3,TRBJ1-5,AISDSPYQPQH
.,TRBV19,TRBJ1-4,ASSISGGNEKLF
.,TRBV28,TRBJ1-5,ASSLVEFNQPQH
.,TRBV30,TRBJ1-2,AWSVWGGNVGGYT
few,TRBV7-9,TRBJ2-1,ASSPRTGGHNEQF
.,TRBV4-3,TRBJ2-7,ASSQTGLAGVYEQY
.,TRBV30,TRBJ1-1,AWSVQGTSGEAF
.,TRBV30,TRBJ2-7,AWSKASGSYEQY
few,TRBV10-3,TRBJ2-2,ATSPLRLAGGPDTGELF
.,TRBV10-1,TRBJ1-2,ASRSGVGGGYT
.,TRBV30,TRBJ1-2,AWRDNRDSYGYT
.,TRBV23-1,TRBJ2-7,ASSQARDSYEQY
.,TRBV29-1,TRBJ1-4,SFTGTLNEKLF
.,TRBV4-1,TRBJ2-4,ASSQAPGQGGIQY
few,TRBV10-3,TRBJ2-7,AISESTHLRGEQY
.,TRBV9,TRBJ2-7,ASSPGRGSIYEQY
.,TRBV5-1,TRBJ2-7,ASSLAEARYEQY
few,TRBV7-2,TRBJ2-7,ASSFAVTYEQY
few,TRBV18,TRBJ1-2,ASSPKGFNYGYT
.,TRBV15,TRBJ1-5,ATSRARGNQPQH
many,TRBV5-6,TRBJ2-7,ASSLLASGSYEQY
.,TRBV27,TRBJ1-5,ASRGVFDQPQH
few,TRBV28,TRBJ2-7,ASRTGTSVYEQY
.,TRBV5-6,TRBJ2-2,ASSPAGGAGGELF
.,TRBV11-1,TRBJ2-7,ASSDPPPGTSHEQY
.,TRBV28,TRBJ1-5,ASSFRGIGNQPQH
few,TRBV30,TRBJ2-1,AWMVGGTQF
many,TRBV4-2,TRBJ1-2,ASSPQGSDYGYT